These 18 T cell receptor beta chains originate from one sample sequenced in a study of T cell changes during pregnancy in multiple sclerosis (dated by TCRdb to the late 2010s). Library preparation employed the immunoSEQ multiplex PCR assay. The table comes from immuneACCESS by way of TCRdb, which keeps in-frame sequences with V and J called. Part of the clones is missing from these tables; in studies checked, under half for an unresolved V gene and the rest for unknown reasons. Counted in this sample were tens of thousands of clones; more than 90% of them appeared once. Approximately 2% of the sample lies in the top ten. Sequenced here: CD4+ T cells from peripheral blood mononuclear cells, sampled after pregnancy. The receptors come from a female donor in good health, enrolled as a control in a pregnancy study.

In DNA form, the CDR3 reads TGTGCCAGCAGTTTACAGGGGAGGGAGACCCAGTACTTC. Its translation: CASSLQGRETQYF. The chain combines TRBV6-5 with TRBJ2-5, with D perhaps TRBD1 (7 bases). V was trimmed by 4 bases and J by 5 bases, leaving 11 bases between them. CDR3 length equals 13 residues. Germline V gives CDR1 MNHEY, CDR2 SVGAGI.

The chain carries TRBV5-4 and TRBJ2-1; D uncertain. The germline V gene encodes CDR1 SGHNT and CDR2 YYREEE (reference sequence). The CDR3 loop spans 14 amino acids. Trimming pared 0 bases from V and 6 bases from J, leaving 10 bases between. The chain's CDR3 is CASSLVSRRNEQFF. The DNA of the CDR3 is TGTGCCAGCAGCTTGGTTTCTAGGCGCAATGAGCAGTTCTTC.

This clone was recorded once. The chain is built from TRBV28 and TRBJ1-2, with TRBD1 identical over 7 bases. Germline values: CDR1 MDHEN, CDR2 SYDVKM. The CDR3 loop spans 13 amino acids. V trimming: 5 bases; J trimming: 2 bases; junction bases outside the gene matches: 2. CDR3 sequence: CASSVTGNYGYTF. CDR3 DNA sequence: TGTGCCAGCAGTGTGACAGGGAACTATGGCTACACCTTC.

This chain uses TRBV2 with TRBJ2-3; 7 nucleotides match TRBD2. The CDR3 spans 16 residues. From germline, CDR1 is SNHLY and CDR2 FYNNEI. With 8 bases clipped from V and 4 bases from J, the junction kept 15 bases outside the gene matches. The CDR3 nucleotides read TGTGCCAGCCTACGGCGGCGGGAGTGGCGGTCAGATACGCAGTATTTT. It translates to CASLRRREWRSDTQYF.

This clone appeared once. This chain uses TRBV29-1 with TRBJ1-2, with D tentatively TRBD1 (6 bases). The CDR3 consists of 13 residues. V lost 8 bases and J 5 bases, leaving 18 bases between the germline ends. CDR1 is SQVTM and CDR2 is ANQGSEA in the germline V gene. The CDR3, as DNA: TGCAGCACGCGGGAGGGGACATCTTATGGCTACACCTTC. It encodes CSTREGTSYGYTF.

J is TRBJ1-2 and V is TRBV20-1; D is undetermined. The CDR3 totals 10 residues. V gave up 1 base and J gave up 7 bases, with 4 bases separating them. From germline, CDR1 is DFQATT and CDR2 SNEGSKA (reference sequence). CDR3 in DNA: TGCAGTGCTAGAGGGAGTGGCTACACCTTC. Encoded protein: CSARGSGYTF.

The chain joins TRBV29-1 to TRBJ2-3, with D possibly matching TRBD2 (5 bases). CDR1 is SQVTM, CDR2 ANQGSEA, per germline. V lost 0 bases, J lost 3 bases, and 13 bases lay in between. There are 15 residues in the CDR3. CDR3 residues: CSVEDPGSGTDTQYF. CDR3 sequence (DNA): TGCAGCGTTGAAGATCCGGGTTCGGGAACAGATACGCAGTATTTT.

This rearrangement joins TRBV28 to TRBJ2-5, with 13 bases matching TRBD2. CDR3 length equals 16 residues. Trimming at V came to 2 bases and at J to 5 bases, leaving 5 bases not matched to a gene. Germline V gene lookup returns CDR1 MDHEN and CDR2 SYDVKM. This CDR3 reads CASSLPGLAGVETQYF. The CDR3 DNA follows: TGTGCCAGCAGTTTACCAGGACTAGCGGGAGTGGAGACCCAGTACTTC.

V is TRBV28 and J is TRBJ2-2; the D gene is possibly TRBD1 (6 bases). This CDR3 comprises 15 residues. In germline, CDR1 is MDHEN, CDR2 SYDVKM. Trimming stripped 3 bases from V and 7 bases from J, with 15 bases between. Here the CDR3 reads CASSLSTGSVGELFF. In DNA, the CDR3 is TGTGCCAGCAGTTTGAGTACAGGGTCGGTCGGGGAGCTGTTTTTT.

The chain employs TRBV6-1 and TRBJ2-7; TRBD2 agrees at 7 bases. V shed 0 bases, J shed 4 bases, and the junction held 6 bases outside the gene matches. The length of the CDR3 is 15 residues. Germline CDR1 and CDR2: MNHNS and SASEGT. This chain's CDR3 is CASSEAGRAPYEQYF. CDR3 nucleotides: TGTGCCAGCAGTGAAGCGGGGAGGGCCCCTTACGAGCAGTACTTC.

The chain couples TRBV5-1 to TRBJ1-2, with 10 bases fitting TRBD1. J lost 2 bases, V lost 4 bases, and 5 bases had no gene match. Per the germline V gene, CDR1 is SGHRS and CDR2 is YFSETQ. This CDR3 has 15 amino acids. The CDR3: CASSPGTGVNYGYTF. CDR3 DNA sequence: TGCGCCAGCAGCCCAGGGACAGGGGTGAACTATGGCTACACCTTC.

This clone was picked up one time. The chain is built from TRBV19 and TRBJ2-1; no definite D call. V gave up 3 bases and J gave up 10 bases, with 7 bases separating them. Germline V gives CDR1 LNHDA, CDR2 SQIVND (reference sequence). The CDR3 loop spans 11 amino acids. The CDR3 coding sequence is TGTGCCAGTAGTATCGCAGGAGAGCAGTTCTTC. Its protein is CASSIAGEQFF.

The sample holds one count of this clone. The chain employs TRBV18 and TRBJ1-1; 9 bases line up with TRBD1. The CDR3 spans 18 residues. V dropped 0 bases and J dropped 1; count of bases not matched to a gene: 9. Germline V gene lookup returns CDR1 KGHSH and CDR2 LQKENI. The CDR3 DNA reads TGTGCCAGCTCACCACCAAGGGACAGGGAGGCAAGGAACACTGAAGCTTTCTTT. Amino acid sequence: CASSPPRDREARNTEAFF. The variable domain in full, completed from reference TRBV18 and TRBJ1-1, reads NAGVMQNPRHLVRRRGQEARLRCSPMKGHSHVYWYRQLPEEGLKFMVYLQKENIIDESGMPKERFSAEFPKEGPSILRIQQVVRGDSAAYFCASSPPRDREARNTEAFFGQGTRLTVV.

The V gene is TRBV6-4, the J gene TRBJ1-2, with a possible D match to TRBD1 (5 bases). Germline V gene sequence: CDR1 MRHNA, CDR2 SNTAGT. The CDR3 has 11 amino acids. V gave up 4 bases and J gave up 7 bases, with 7 bases separating them. This CDR3 is CASSAGFGYTF. The CDR3 DNA reads TGTGCCAGCAGTGCAGGGTTTGGCTACACCTTC.

The chain carries TRBV27 and TRBJ2-7; the D is unclear. CDR1 is MNHEY, CDR2 SMNVEV, per germline (reference sequence). This CDR3 has 15 residues. V gave up 2 bases and J gave up 0 bases, with 11 bases separating them. The CDR3 nucleotides read TGTGCCAGCAGTTTAGTAGCCCGTAGCTCCTACGAGCAGTACTTC. Protein product: CASSLVARSSYEQYF.

The chain joins TRBV7-8 to TRBJ2-6, with a tentative D call TRBD2 (5 bases). The CDR3 spans 19 residues. Germline assignment: CDR1 SGHVS and CDR2 FQNEAQ. The V end was cut by 4 bases, the J end by 0 bases, with 19 bases between. The CDR3 DNA reads TGTGCCAGCAGCTATTCCCGACGGGGAATCGCCTCTGGGGCCAACGTCCTGACTTTC. Amino acid sequence: CASSYSRRGIASGANVLTF. The full variable domain, in which reference TRBV7-8 and TRBJ2-6 provide the parts outside the CDR3, is GAGVSQSPRYKVAKRGQDVALRCDPISGHVSLFWYQQALGQGPEFLTYFQNEAQLDKSGLPSDRFFAERPEGSVSTLKIQRTQQEDSAVYLCASSYSRRGIASGANVLTFGAGSRLTVL.

The V and J genes are TRBV5-5 and TRBJ2-4, with TRBD2 matching 7 bases. V trimming: 0 bases; J trimming: 0 bases; junction bases outside the gene matches: 9. CDR1 is SGHKS and CDR2 is YYEKEE in the germline V gene (reference sequence). CDR3 length equals 18 residues. CDR3 DNA sequence: TGTGCCAGCAGCTTGGTTGCGGGAGCGAGCCTAGCCAAAAACATTCAGTACTTC. Residues: CASSLVAGASLAKNIQYF.

V gene TRBV20-1 combines with J gene TRBJ2-5; TRBD1 matches 7 bases. This CDR3 has 11 amino acids. From germline, CDR1 is DFQATT and CDR2 SNEGSKA (reference sequence). The CDR3 DNA follows: TGCAGCGCTCAGGGGGAGGAGACCCAGTACTTC. This encodes CSAQGEETQYF.